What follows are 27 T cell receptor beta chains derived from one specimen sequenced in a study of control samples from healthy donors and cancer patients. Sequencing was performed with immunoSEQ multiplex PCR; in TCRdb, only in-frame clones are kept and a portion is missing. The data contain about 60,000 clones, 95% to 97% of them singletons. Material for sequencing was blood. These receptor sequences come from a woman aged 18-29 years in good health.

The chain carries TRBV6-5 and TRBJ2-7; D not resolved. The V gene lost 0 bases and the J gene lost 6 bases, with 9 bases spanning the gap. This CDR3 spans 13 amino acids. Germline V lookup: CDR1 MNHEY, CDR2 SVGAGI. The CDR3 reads CASSYSKTGEQYF. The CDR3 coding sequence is TGTGCCAGCAGTTACTCGAAAACTGGCGAGCAGTACTTC.

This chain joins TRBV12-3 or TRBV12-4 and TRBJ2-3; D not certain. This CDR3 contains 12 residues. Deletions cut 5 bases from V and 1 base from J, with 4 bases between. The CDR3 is CASSLGTDTQYF. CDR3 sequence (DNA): TGTGCCAGCAGTCTAGGCACAGATACGCAGTATTTT.

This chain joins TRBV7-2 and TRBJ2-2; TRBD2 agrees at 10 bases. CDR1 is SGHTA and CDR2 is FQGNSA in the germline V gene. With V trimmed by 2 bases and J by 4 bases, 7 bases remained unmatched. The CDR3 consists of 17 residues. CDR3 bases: TGTGCCAGCAGCTTAACAGCGGGGGGGCCGGCCACCGGGGAGCTGTTTTTT. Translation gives CASSLTAGGPATGELFF.

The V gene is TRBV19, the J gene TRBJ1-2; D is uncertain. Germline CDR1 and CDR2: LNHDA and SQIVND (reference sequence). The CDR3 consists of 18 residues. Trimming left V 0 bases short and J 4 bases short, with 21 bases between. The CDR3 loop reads CASSIDDGPILRSYGYTF. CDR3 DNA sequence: TGTGCCAGTAGTATAGATGATGGACCAATCCTGAGGAGCTATGGCTACACCTTC.

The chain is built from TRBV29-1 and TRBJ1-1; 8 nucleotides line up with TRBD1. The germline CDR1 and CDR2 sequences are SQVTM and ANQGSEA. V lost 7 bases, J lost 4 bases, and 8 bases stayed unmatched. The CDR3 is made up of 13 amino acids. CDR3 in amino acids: CSGRTGKGTEAFF. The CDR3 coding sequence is TGCAGCGGAAGGACAGGGAAGGGCACTGAAGCTTTCTTT.

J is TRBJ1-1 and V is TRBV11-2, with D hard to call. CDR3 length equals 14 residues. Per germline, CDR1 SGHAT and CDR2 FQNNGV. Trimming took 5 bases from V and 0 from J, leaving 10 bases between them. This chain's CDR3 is CASSQRRMNTEAFF. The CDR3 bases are TGTGCCAGCAGCCAGAGGAGGATGAACACTGAAGCTTTCTTT.

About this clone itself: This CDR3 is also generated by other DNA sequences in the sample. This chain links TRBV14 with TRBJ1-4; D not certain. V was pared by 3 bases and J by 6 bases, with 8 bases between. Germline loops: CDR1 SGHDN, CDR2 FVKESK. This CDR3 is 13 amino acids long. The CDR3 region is CASSQARYEKLFF. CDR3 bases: TGTGCCAGCAGCCAGGCCCGATATGAAAAACTGTTTTTT. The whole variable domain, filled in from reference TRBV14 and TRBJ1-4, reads EAGVTQFPSHSVIEKGQTVTLRCDPISGHDNLYWYRRVMGKEIKFLLHFVKESKQDESGMPNNRFLAERTGGTYSTLKVQPAELEDSGVYFCASSQARYEKLFFGSGTQLSVL.

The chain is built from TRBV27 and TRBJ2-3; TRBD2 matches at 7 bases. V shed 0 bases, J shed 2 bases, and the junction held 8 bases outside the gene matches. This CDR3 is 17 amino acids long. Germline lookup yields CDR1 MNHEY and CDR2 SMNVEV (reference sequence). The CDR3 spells CASSLSHTGRFTDTQYF. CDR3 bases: TGTGCCAGCAGTTTATCCCACACCGGGAGGTTCACAGATACGCAGTATTTT.

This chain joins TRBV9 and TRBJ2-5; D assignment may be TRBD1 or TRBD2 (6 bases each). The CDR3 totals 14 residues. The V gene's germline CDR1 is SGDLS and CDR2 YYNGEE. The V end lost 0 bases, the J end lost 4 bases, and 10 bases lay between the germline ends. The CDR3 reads CASSVGGAGETQYF. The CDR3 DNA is TGTGCCAGCAGCGTAGGGGGGGCCGGAGAGACCCAGTACTTC.

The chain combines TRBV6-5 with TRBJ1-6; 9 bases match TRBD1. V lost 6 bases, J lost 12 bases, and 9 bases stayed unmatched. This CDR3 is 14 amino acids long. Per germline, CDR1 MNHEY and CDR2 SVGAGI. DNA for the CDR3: TGTGCCAGCAGACAACCGGGACAGGGTAAACCCCTCCACTTT. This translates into CASRQPGQGKPLHF.

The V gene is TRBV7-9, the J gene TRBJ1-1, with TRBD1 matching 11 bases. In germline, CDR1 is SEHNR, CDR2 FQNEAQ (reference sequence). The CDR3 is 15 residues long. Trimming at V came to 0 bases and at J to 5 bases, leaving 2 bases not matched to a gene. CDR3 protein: CASSLAGQGGTEAFF. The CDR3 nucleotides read TGTGCCAGCAGCTTAGCGGGACAGGGGGGAACTGAAGCTTTCTTT.

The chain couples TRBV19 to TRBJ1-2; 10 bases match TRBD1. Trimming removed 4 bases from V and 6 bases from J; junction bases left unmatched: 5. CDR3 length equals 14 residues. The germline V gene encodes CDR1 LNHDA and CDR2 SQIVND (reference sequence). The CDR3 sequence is CASSTGTGANGYTF. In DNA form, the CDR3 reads TGTGCCAGTAGTACTGGGACAGGGGCGAATGGCTACACCTTC.

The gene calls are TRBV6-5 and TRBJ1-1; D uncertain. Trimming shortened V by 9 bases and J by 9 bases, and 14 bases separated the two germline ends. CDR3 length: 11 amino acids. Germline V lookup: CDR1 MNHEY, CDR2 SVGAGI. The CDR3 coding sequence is TGTGCCAGTGAGGGAATCGCGCAAGCTTTCTTT. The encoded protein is CASEGIAQAFF.

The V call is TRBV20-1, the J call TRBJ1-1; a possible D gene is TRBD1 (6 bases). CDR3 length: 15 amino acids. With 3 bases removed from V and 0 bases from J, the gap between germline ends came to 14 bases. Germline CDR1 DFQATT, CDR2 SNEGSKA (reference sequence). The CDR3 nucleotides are TGCAGTGCTAGTATGGGGGGCGAGTTGAACACTGAAGCTTTCTTT. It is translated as CSASMGGELNTEAFF.

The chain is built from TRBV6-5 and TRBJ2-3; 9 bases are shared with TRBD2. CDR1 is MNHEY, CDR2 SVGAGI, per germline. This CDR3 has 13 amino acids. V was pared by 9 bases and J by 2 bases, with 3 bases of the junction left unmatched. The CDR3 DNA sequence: TGTGCCAGTCAGCGGGGGGCCACAGATACGCAGTATTTT. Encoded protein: CASQRGATDTQYF.

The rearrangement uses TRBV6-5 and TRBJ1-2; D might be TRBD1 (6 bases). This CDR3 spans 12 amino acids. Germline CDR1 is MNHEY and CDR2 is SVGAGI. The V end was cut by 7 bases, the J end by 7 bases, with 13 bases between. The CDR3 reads CASTPRGGGYTF. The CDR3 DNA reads TGTGCCAGCACCCCGCGAGGGGGTGGCTACACCTTC.

CDR3 sequence: CASSRMDWTEAFF. The CDR3 DNA reads as TGCGCCAGCAGCCGGATGGACTGGACTGAAGCTTTCTTT. This chain uses TRBV4-1 with TRBJ1-1; D not resolved. The CDR3 consists of 13 residues. CDR1 is MGHRA and CDR2 is YSYEKL in the germline V gene. Trimming left V 4 bases short and J 5 bases short, with 11 bases between.

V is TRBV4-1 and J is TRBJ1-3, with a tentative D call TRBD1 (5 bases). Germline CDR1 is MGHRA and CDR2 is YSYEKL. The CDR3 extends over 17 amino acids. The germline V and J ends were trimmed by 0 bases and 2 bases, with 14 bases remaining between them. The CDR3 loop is CASSQDEGSLAGNTIYF. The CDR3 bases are TGCGCCAGCAGCCAAGACGAGGGGTCTTTGGCTGGAAACACCATATATTTT.

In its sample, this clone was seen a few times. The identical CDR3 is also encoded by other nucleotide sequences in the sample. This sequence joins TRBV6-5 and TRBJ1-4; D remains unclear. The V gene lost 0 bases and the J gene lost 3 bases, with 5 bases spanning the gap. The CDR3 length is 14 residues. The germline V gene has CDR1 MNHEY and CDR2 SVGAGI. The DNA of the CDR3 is TGTGCCAGCAGTTACTCCGCAGCTAATGAAAAACTGTTTTTT. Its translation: CASSYSAANEKLFF.

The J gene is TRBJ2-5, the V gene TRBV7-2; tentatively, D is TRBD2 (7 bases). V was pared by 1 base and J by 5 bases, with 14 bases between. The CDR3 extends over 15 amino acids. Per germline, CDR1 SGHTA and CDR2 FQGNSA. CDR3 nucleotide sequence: TGTGCCAGCAGCTTAGAAGGCGGGGGCTGGGAGACCCAGTACTTC. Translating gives CASSLEGGGWETQYF.

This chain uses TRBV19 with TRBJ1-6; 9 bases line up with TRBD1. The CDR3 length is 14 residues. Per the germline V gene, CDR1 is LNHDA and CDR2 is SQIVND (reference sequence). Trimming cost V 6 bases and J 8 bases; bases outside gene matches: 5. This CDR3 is CASRRDRVDSPLHF. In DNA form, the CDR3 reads TGTGCCAGTAGAAGGGACAGGGTGGATTCACCCCTCCACTTT.

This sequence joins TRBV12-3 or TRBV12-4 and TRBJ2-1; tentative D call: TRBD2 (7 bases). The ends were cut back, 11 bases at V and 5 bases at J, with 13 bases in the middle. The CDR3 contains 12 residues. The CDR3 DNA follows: TGTGCCGGGGGGGGCGGCCACAATGAGCAGTTCTTC. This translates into CAGGGGHNEQFF.

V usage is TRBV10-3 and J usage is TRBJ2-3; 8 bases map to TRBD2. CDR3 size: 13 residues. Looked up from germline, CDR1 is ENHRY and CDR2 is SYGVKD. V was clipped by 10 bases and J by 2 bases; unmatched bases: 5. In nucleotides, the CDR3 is TGTGCCACCCAGCGGGGGAACACAGATACGCAGTATTTT. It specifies CATQRGNTDTQYF.

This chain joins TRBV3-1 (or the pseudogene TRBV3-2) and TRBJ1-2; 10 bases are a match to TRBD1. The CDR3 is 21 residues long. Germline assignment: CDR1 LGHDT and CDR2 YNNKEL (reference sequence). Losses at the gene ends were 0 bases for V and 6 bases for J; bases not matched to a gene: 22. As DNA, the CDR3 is TGTGCCAGCAGCCAAGAGTTCTGGGGAGCACGGGACAGGGGCTTTACAGATGGCTACACCTTC. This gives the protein CASSQEFWGARDRGFTDGYTF.

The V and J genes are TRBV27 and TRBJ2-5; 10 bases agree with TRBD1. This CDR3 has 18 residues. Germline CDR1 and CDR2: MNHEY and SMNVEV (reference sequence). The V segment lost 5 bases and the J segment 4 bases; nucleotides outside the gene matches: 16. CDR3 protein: CASSGSDPRQGAVETQYF. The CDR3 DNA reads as TGTGCCAGCAGTGGGTCCGATCCGCGACAGGGGGCCGTAGAGACCCAGTACTTC.

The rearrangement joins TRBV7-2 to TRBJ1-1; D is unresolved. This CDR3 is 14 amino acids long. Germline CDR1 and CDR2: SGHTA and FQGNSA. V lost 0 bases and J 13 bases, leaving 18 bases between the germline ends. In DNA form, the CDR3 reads TGTGCCAGCAGCTTAGCGCAGAGGCCCGAATGGGGTTTCTTT. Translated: CASSLAQRPEWGFF.

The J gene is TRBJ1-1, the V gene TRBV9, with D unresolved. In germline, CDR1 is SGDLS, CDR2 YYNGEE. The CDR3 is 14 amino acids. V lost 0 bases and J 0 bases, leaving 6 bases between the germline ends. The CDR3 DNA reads TGTGCCAGCAGCGTAGCGGTTGTGAACACTGAAGCTTTCTTT. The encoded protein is CASSVAVVNTEAFF.